The source of this T cell receptor beta chain is a study of T cells in localized non-small cell lung cancer. Study-level findings and limits: Higher T cell density in the blood was associated with longer overall survival, whereas higher adjacent-lung clonality associated with shorter survival. Adjacent uninvolved lung had the highest clonality, suggesting focused antigen responses.

Only in-frame clones appear in the TCRdb table, and some are missing; sequencing was by immunoSEQ multiplex PCR. Of about 78,000 clones listed, just under 85% are singletons. V gave up 2 bases and J gave up 2 bases, with 21 bases separating them. This CDR3 comprises 18 residues. Germline lookup yields CDR1 LNHDA and CDR2 SQIVND (reference sequence). This clone was found a few times. Its matching antigen is unknown. This material consisted of peripheral blood, taken before any cancer treatment. The receptor was derived from a man between 40 and 75 years old with stage I lung adenocarcinoma. The chain links TRBV19 to TRBJ1-1; D remains ambiguous. Here the CDR3 reads CASSILKGWQTTNTEAFF. In DNA form, the CDR3 reads TGTGCCAGTAGTATACTTAAGGGTTGGCAGACTACAAACACTGAAGCTTTCTTT.